The 14 T cell receptor beta chains below were found in one sample sequenced in a study of T cell repertoires in cytomegalovirus infection. Using its own MiXCR run on the reads, TCRdb lists one record per CDR3 protein. The sample consists of 90,000 to 120,000 distinct CDR3 sequences, about a quarter of them appearing once. What was sequenced was CD8+ T cells from PBMCs. The receptors here all came from a human donor in good health (CMV status not recorded). Some clones in this sample may be carry-over from other donors' samples.

The chain employs TRBV20-1 and TRBJ2-1, with 9 bases lining up with TRBD1. The CDR3 consists of 13 residues. Trimming at V came to 0 bases and at J to 15 bases, leaving 9 bases not matched to a gene. CDR1 DFQATT and CDR2 SNEGSKA come from the germline V gene (reference sequence). CDR3 coding DNA: TGCAGTGCTAGAGATCTCTACAGGGGGCCGGGGTTCTTC. It yields the protein CSARDLYRGPGFF.

This clonotype was recorded at least ten times. The chain links TRBV7-2 to TRBJ2-7, with TRBD1 as a possible D gene (5 bases). The CDR3 has 14 amino acids. Germline lookup yields CDR1 SGHTA and CDR2 FQGNSA. V lost 5 bases to trimming and J lost 1 base, with 12 bases between them. The CDR3 DNA sequence: TGTGCCAGCAGCCCGATGACAGATTCCTACGAGCAGTACTTC. Translation gives CASSPMTDSYEQYF.

The gene calls are TRBV10-3 and TRBJ2-5, with a tentative D call TRBD2 (5 bases). The length of the CDR3 is 13 residues. Germline CDR1 ENHRY, CDR2 SYGVKD. Trimming left V 8 bases short and J 5 bases short, with 15 bases between. The CDR3 region has the DNA TGTGCCATCGCGGAGGAGGAAAGGGAGACCCAGTACTTC. It yields the protein CAIAEEERETQYF.

This clonotype was found a few times. V and J are TRBV11-3 and TRBJ1-6; possibly TRBD1 for D (6 bases). CDR1 and CDR2 from the germline V gene are SGHNT and YENEEA. The V gene lost 1 base and the J gene lost 10 bases, with 14 bases spanning the gap. The CDR3 loop spans 15 amino acids. CDR3 region: CASSLGFGGQSPLHF. The DNA of the CDR3 is TGTGCCAGCAGCTTAGGCTTCGGGGGACAATCACCCCTCCACTTT.

The CDR3 sequence is CASTQGHTPYQPQHF. Here the CDR3 DNA reads TGTGCCAGCACCCAGGGACATACCCCTTATCAGCCCCAGCATTTT. The chain employs TRBV7-6 and TRBJ1-5; D is possibly TRBD1 (6 bases). The V end was cut by 7 bases, the J end by 5 bases, with 18 bases between. The CDR3 covers 15 residues. Germline values: CDR1 SGHVS, CDR2 FNYEAQ.

Note on this clonotype: A much larger clonotype is one base distant, so this may be a read error. The chain employs TRBV28 and TRBJ2-5, with unresolved D. Trimming pared 3 bases from V and 6 bases from J, leaving 17 bases between. Germline V gene lookup returns CDR1 MDHEN and CDR2 SYDVKM. The CDR3 is made up of 15 amino acids. CDR3 bases: TGTGCCAGCAGTTTTCGGACCCTAATACGGAAGACCCAGTACTTC. This encodes CASSFRTLIRKTQYF.

The chain has TRBV7-2 and TRBJ1-1, with TRBD1 matching over 9 bases. The V gene end was trimmed by 5 bases and the J gene end by 3 bases; junction bases not matched to a gene: 7. Germline CDR1 SGHTA, CDR2 FQGNSA. The CDR3 length is 15 residues. CDR3 region: CASSRGQGWDTEAFF. CDR3 nucleotide sequence: TGTGCCAGCAGCCGTGGACAGGGGTGGGACACTGAAGCTTTCTTT.

A few counts support this clonotype. This chain uses TRBV30 with TRBJ2-1, with a tentative D call TRBD1 (5 bases). Germline loops: CDR1 GTSNPN, CDR2 SVGIG (reference sequence). V was clipped by 7 bases and J by 4 bases, with 11 bases between them. The CDR3 consists of 12 residues. The CDR3 DNA follows: TGTGCCTTTTGGGGCCCTTACAATGAGCAGTTCTTC. It translates to CAFWGPYNEQFF.

This chain joins TRBV5-1 and TRBJ1-1; no clear D. Deletions cut 5 bases from V and 1 base from J, with 6 bases between. The CDR3 extends over 12 amino acids. Germline values: CDR1 SGHRS, CDR2 YFSETQ. The CDR3 spells CASRSGNTEAFF. DNA for the CDR3: TGCGCCAGCAGAAGTGGGAACACTGAAGCTTTCTTT.

This clonotype was observed once. The chain couples TRBV19 to TRBJ1-6, with a weak D call TRBD1 (6 bases). V was shortened by 9 bases and J by 0 bases, with 9 bases between the two germline ends. CDR1 and CDR2 (germline): LNHDA, SQIVND (reference sequence). The CDR3 runs to 14 residues. The CDR3 bases are TGTGCCAGCAGGGGAAGCTCCTATAATTCACCCCTCCACTTT. Its translation: CASRGSSYNSPLHF.

The chain employs TRBV4-1 and TRBJ2-1, with 7 bases that match TRBD1. Germline V gene lookup returns CDR1 MGHRA and CDR2 YSYEKL. J gave up 1 base and V 1 base, and 4 bases lay outside the gene matches. CDR3 size: 16 residues. The CDR3 loop is CASSQGPGGSYNEQFF. CDR3 sequence (DNA): TGCGCCAGCAGCCAAGGGCCAGGGGGTTCCTACAATGAGCAGTTCTTC.

This clonotype was seen a handful of times. The V and J genes are TRBV14 and TRBJ1-2; no reliable D call. CDR1 is SGHDN, CDR2 FVKESK, per germline. V lost 1 base, J lost 5 bases, and 8 bases lay in between. The CDR3 is made up of 13 amino acids. This CDR3 is CASSQGEFYGYTF. The CDR3 DNA reads TGTGCCAGCAGCCAAGGGGAGTTTTATGGCTACACCTTC.

The chain carries TRBV5-1 and TRBJ1-1; D gene ambiguous. The germline CDR1 and CDR2 sequences are SGHRS and YFSETQ. Trimming left V 3 bases short and J 1 base short, with 7 bases between. This CDR3 has 13 residues. The CDR3 is CASSWRENTEAFF. As DNA, the CDR3 is TGCGCCAGCAGCTGGAGGGAGAACACTGAAGCTTTCTTT.

Many counts were recorded for this clonotype. The genes are TRBV6-1 and TRBJ2-7; tentatively, D is TRBD1 (6 bases). Deletions cut 6 bases from V and 0 bases from J, with 18 bases between. Germline V lookup: CDR1 MNHNS, CDR2 SASEGT. The CDR3 is 16 residues long. The CDR3 here is CASRPVNRDGSYEQYF. CDR3 DNA sequence: TGTGCCAGCAGACCAGTAAACAGGGATGGCTCCTACGAGCAGTACTTC.